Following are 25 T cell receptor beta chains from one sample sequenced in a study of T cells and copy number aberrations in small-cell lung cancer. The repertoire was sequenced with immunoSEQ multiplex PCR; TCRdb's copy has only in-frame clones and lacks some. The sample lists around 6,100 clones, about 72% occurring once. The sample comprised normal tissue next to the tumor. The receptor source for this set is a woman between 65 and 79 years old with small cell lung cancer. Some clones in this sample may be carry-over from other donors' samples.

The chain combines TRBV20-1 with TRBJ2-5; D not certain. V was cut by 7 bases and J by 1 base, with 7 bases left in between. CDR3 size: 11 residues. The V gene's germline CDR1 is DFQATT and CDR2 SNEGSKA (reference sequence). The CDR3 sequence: CSGLFQETQYF. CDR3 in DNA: TGCAGTGGTCTGTTCCAAGAGACCCAGTACTTC.

The CDR3 sequence: CASSLGGSYNEQFF. CDR3 coding DNA: TGCGCCAGCAGCCTGGGAGGCTCCTACAATGAGCAGTTCTTC. The V call is TRBV5-1, the J call TRBJ2-1; D is possibly TRBD2 (6 bases). Germline CDR1 SGHRS, CDR2 YFSETQ. The V end was cut by 4 bases, the J end by 0 bases, with 8 bases between. The CDR3 loop spans 14 amino acids.

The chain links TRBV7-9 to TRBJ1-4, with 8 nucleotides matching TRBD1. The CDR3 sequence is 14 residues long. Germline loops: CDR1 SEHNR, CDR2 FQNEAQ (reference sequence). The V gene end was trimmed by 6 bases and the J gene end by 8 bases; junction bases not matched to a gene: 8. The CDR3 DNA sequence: TGTGCCAGCAGGGACGGACAGGGAGTCGAAAAACTGTTTTTT. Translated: CASRDGQGVEKLFF. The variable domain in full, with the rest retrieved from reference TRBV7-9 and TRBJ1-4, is DTGVSQNPRHKITKRGQNVTFRCDPISEHNRLYWYRQTLGQGPEFLTYFQNEAQLEKSRLLSDRFSAERPKGSFSTLEIQRTEQGDSAMYLCASRDGQGVEKLFFGSGTQLSVL.

In nucleotides, the CDR3 is TGCGCCAGCAGCTTGGGGACAGGGGGCGAAGGGGAGCTGTTTTTT. Translation: CASSLGTGGEGELFF. The chain links TRBV5-1 to TRBJ2-2; 11 bases map to TRBD1. Looked up from germline, CDR1 is SGHRS and CDR2 is YFSETQ. Trimming at V came to 0 bases and at J to 8 bases, leaving 3 bases not matched to a gene. The CDR3 extends over 15 amino acids.

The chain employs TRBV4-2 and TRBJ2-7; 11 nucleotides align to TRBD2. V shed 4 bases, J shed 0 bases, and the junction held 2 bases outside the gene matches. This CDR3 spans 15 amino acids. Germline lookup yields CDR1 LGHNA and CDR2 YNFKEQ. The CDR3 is CASSPGLADSYEQYF. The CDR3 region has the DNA TGTGCCAGCAGCCCGGGACTAGCGGACTCCTACGAGCAGTACTTC.

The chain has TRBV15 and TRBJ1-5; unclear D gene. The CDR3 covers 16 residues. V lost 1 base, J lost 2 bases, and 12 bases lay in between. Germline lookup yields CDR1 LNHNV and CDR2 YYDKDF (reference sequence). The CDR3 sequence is CATSRARGVGNQPQHF. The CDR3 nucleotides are TGTGCCACCAGCAGAGCCCGGGGAGTCGGCAATCAGCCCCAGCATTTT.

CDR3 sequence reads: CASSLVGEAGELFF. For the CDR3, the DNA is TGTGCCAGCAGCTTAGTAGGGGAGGCCGGGGAGCTGTTTTTT. The chain is built from TRBV7-2 and TRBJ2-2; perhaps TRBD2 as D (6 bases). Germline loops: CDR1 SGHTA, CDR2 FQGNSA. The ends were cut back, 1 base at V and 6 bases at J, with 9 bases in the middle. There are 14 residues in the CDR3.

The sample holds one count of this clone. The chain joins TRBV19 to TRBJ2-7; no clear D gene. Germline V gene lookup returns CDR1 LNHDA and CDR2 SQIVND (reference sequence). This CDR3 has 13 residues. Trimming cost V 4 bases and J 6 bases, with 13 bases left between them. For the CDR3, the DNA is TGTGCCAGTAGTAGGATTTATGAAAGCGAGCAGTACTTC. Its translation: CASSRIYESEQYF.

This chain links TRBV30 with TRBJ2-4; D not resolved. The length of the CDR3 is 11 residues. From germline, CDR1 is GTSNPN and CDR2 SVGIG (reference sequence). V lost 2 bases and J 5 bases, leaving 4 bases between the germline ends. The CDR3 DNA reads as TGTGCCTGGAGTCTGGAAAACATTCAGTACTTC. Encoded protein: CAWSLENIQYF.

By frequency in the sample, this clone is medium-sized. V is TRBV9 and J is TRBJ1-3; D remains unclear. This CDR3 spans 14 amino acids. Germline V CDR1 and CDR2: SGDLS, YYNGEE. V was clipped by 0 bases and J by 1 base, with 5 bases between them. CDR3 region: CASSVDQSGNTIYF. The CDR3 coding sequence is TGTGCCAGCAGCGTAGACCAATCTGGAAACACCATATATTTT.

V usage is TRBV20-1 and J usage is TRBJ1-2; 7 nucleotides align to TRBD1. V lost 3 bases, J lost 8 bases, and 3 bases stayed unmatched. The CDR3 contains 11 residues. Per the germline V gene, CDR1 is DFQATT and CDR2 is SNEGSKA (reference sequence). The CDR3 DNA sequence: TGCAGTGCTAGGGGACAGAGGGGCTACACCTTC. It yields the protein CSARGQRGYTF.

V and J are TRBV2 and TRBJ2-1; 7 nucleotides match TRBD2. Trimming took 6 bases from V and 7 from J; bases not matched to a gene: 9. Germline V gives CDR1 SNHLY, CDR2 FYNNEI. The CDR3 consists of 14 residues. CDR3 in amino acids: CASRPSGVVNEQFF. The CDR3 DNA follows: TGTGCCAGCAGACCTAGCGGTGTGGTTAATGAGCAGTTCTTC.

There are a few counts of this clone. The CDR3 sequence: CASSPFGLEGEEGYTF. CDR3 nucleotides: TGTGCCAGTAGTCCTTTCGGCCTCGAGGGAGAAGAGGGCTACACCTTC. The chain has TRBV19 and TRBJ1-2; no firm D call. V lost 5 bases, J lost 8 bases, and 24 bases lay in between. The CDR3 extends over 16 amino acids. Germline V gene sequence: CDR1 LNHDA, CDR2 SQIVND (reference sequence). The full variable domain, with the rest looked up from reference TRBV19 and TRBJ1-2, is DGGITQSPKYLFRKEGQNVTLSCEQNLNHDAMYWYRQDPGQGLRLIYYSQIVNDFQKGDIAEGYSVSREKKESFPLTVTSAQKNPTAFYLCASSPFGLEGEEGYTFGSGTRLTVV.

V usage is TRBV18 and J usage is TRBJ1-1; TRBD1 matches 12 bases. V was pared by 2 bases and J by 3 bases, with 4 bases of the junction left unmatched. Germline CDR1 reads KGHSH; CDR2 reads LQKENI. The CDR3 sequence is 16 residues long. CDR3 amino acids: CASSPGTGGADTEAFF. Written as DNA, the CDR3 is TGTGCCAGCTCACCAGGGACAGGGGGCGCGGACACTGAAGCTTTCTTT.

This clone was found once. CDR3 DNA sequence: TGTGCCAGCAGCCAAGATCGAGGGGGGCTGGGAAAACTGTTTTTT. This encodes CASSQDRGGLGKLFF. The chain couples TRBV14 to TRBJ1-4; the D gene is possibly TRBD1 (6 bases). The CDR3 totals 15 residues. Germline V gives CDR1 SGHDN, CDR2 FVKESK. Trimming cost V 0 bases and J 10 bases, with 15 bases left between them.

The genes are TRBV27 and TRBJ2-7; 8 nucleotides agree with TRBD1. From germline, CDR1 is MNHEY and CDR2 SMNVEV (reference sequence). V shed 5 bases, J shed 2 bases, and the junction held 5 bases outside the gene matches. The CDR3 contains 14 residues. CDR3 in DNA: TGTGCCAGCAGTGCCTTGGGACAGGCCTACGAGCAGTACTTC. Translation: CASSALGQAYEQYF.

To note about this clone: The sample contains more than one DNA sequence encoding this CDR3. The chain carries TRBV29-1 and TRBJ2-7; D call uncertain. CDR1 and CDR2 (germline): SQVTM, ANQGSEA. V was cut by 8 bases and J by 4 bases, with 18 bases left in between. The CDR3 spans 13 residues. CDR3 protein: CSFTGTDHYEQYF. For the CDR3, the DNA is TGCAGCTTCACCGGAACAGACCATTACGAGCAGTACTTC.

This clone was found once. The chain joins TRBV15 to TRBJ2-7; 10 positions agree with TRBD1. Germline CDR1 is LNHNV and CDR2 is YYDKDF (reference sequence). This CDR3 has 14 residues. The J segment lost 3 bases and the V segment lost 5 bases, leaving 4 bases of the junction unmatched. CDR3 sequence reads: CATSHGTGDYEQYF. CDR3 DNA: TGTGCCACCAGCCACGGGACAGGGGACTACGAGCAGTACTTC.

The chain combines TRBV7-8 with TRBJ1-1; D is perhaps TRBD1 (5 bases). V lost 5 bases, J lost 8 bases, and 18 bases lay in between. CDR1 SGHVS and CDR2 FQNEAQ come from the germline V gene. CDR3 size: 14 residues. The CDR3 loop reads CASSPTGTLDEAFF. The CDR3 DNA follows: TGTGCCAGCAGCCCAACCGGGACGCTGGACGAAGCTTTCTTT.

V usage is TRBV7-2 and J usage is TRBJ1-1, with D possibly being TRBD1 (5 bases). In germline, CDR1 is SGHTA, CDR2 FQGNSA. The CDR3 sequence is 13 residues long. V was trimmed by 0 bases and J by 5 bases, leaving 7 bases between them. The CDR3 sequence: CASSLADSTEAFF. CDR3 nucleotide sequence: TGTGCCAGCAGCTTAGCTGACAGTACTGAAGCTTTCTTT. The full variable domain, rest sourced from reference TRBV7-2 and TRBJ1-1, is GAGVSQSPSNKVTEKGKDVELRCDPISGHTALYWYRQSLGQGLEFLIYFQGNSAPDKSGLPSDRFSAERTGGSVSTLTIQRTQQEDSAVYLCASSLADSTEAFFGQGTRLTVV.

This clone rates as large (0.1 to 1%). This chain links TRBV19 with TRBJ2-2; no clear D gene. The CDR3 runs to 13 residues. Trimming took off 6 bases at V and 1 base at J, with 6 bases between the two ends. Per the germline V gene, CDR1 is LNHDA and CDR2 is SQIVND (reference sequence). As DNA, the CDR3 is TGTGCCAGTAGAGACCAGAACACCGGGGAGCTGTTTTTT. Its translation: CASRDQNTGELFF.

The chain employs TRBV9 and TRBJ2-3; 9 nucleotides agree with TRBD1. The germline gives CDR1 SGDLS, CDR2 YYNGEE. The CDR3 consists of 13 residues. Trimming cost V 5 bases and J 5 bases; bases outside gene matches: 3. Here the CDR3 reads CASRRQGEDTQYF. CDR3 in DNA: TGTGCCAGCAGGCGACAGGGGGAAGATACGCAGTATTTT.

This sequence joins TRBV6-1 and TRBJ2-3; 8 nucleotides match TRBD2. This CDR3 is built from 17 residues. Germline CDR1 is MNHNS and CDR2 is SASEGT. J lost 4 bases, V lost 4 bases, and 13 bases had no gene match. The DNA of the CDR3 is TGTGCCAGCAGTGCAAGCATTGCGGGAGGTTCGTCAGATACGCAGTATTTT. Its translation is CASSASIAGGSSDTQYF.

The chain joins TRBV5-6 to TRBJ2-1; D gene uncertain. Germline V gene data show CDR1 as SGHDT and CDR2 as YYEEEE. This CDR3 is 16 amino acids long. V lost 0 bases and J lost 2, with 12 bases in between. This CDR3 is CASSLDSLLTYNEQFF. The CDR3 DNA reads TGTGCCAGCAGCTTGGACTCCCTACTAACCTACAATGAGCAGTTCTTC.

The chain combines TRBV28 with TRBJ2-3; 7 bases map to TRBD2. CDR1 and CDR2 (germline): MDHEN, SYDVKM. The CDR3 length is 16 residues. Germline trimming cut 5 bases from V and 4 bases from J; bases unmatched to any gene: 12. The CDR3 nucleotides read TGTGCCAGCAGTGCCGGGGGAGGGCCCTCCGCAGATACGCAGTATTTT. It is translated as CASSAGGGPSADTQYF.